This TCR beta chain was recorded in a study of T cell responses to AZD1222 COVID-19 vaccine. Data came from immunoSEQ multiplex PCR; TCRdb stores just in-frame clones and leaves some out. The table includes 180,000 or so clones, about 92% detected once. Study-level findings and limits: The study found Spike-specific TCR breadth and depth rose after two AZD1222 doses.

The V end lost 5 bases, the J end lost 3 bases, and 12 bases lay between the germline ends. Germline values: CDR1 MRHNA, CDR2 SNTAGT. The CDR3 runs to 14 residues. About this clone: Its antigen is not known.

This material consisted of peripheral blood, taken 28 days after the second AZD1222 dose. The sequence was collected from an adult who received the AZD1222 COVID-19 vaccine. This chain joins TRBV6-4 and TRBJ2-3; D might be TRBD1 (6 bases). The CDR3 DNA sequence: TGTGCCAGCAGTCGACAGGATGATACAGATACGCAGTATTTT. It yields the protein CASSRQDDTDTQYF.